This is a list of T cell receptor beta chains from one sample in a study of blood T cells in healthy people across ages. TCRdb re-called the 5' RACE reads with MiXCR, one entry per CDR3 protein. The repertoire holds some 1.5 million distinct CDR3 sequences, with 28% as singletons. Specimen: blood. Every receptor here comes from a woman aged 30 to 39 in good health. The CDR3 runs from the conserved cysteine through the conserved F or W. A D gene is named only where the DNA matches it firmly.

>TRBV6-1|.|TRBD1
CASSDRQGNEQYF
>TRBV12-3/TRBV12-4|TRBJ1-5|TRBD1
CASKQGSGQPQHF
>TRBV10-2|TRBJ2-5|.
CASSDYQRDQYF
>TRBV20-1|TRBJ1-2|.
CRASPDSGYTF
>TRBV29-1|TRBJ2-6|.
CSVDEGAGANVLTF
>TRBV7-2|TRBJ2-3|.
CASSRVTDTQYF
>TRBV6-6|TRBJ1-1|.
CASSYYETVEAFF
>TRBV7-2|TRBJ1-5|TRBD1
CASSLWRTGNQPQHF
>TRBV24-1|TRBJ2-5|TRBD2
CATSDHPGRGGLQTQYF
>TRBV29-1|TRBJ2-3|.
CSGRAGTDTQYF
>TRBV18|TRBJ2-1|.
CASSPLEGGEQFF
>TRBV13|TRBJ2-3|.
CASQGRGDTQYF
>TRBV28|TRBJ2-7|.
CASGSFGEQYF
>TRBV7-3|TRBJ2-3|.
CSSSLGPKRDTQYF
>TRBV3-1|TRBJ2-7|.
CASQGTAYEQYF
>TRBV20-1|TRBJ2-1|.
CSARDVARSSYNEQFF
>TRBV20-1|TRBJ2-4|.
CSAPYDIGNIQYF
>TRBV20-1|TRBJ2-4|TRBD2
CSATLSGGVSDEQYF
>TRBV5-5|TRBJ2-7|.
CASSSDSTTYEQYF
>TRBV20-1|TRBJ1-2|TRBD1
CSASRQGASNYGYTF
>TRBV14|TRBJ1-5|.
CANSLSGQPQHF
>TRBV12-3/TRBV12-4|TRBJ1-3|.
CASSPPSGSGNTIYF
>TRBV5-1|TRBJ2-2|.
CASSLEVAPNTGELFF
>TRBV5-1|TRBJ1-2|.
CASSLATPSIYGYTF